The sample holds a few counts of the clone carrying this T cell receptor beta chain. Its antigen is still unknown. The sample originates from a study of T cell repertoires in cytomegalovirus infection. Study-wide background: Public TCR beta signatures indicated both CMV infection and matching HLA type. Study-wide results and limits: Based on cumulative public TCR beta family frequency, carriers of CMV plus the relevant HLA were identified.

Germline V gene lookup returns CDR1 MDHEN and CDR2 SYDVKM. The V segment lost 4 bases and the J segment 5 bases; nucleotides outside the gene matches: 6. The CDR3 totals 14 residues. TCRdb called the reads again in MiXCR, with one record for every CDR3 protein. The profile shows 900,000 to 950,000 distinct CDR3 sequences, approximately 31% of them singletons. The sequence derives from a human donor in good health (CMV status not recorded). Some clones in this sample may be carry-over from other donors' samples. V gene TRBV28 combines with J gene TRBJ2-3; 7 bases are a match to TRBD1. This specimen consisted of cultured CD8+ T cells from PBMCs, obtained from culture after CMV antigen stimulation. The CDR3 DNA follows: TGTGCCAGCAGTTCAGACAGGGTGGTAGATACGCAGTATTTT. It specifies CASSSDRVVDTQYF.